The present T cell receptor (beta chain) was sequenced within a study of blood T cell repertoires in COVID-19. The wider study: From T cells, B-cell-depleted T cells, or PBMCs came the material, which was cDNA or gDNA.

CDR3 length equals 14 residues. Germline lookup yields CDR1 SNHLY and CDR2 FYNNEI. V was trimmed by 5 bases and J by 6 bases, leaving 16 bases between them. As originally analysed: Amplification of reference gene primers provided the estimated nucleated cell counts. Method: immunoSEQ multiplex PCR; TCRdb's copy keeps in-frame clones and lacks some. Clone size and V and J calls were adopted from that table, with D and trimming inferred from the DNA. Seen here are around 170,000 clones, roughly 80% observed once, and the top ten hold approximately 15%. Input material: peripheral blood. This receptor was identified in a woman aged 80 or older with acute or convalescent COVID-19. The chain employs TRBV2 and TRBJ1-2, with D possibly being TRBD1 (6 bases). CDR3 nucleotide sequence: TGTGCCAGCAGTCCGGGACACCTCAGGGATGGCTACACCTTC. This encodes CASSPGHLRDGYTF.